This T cell receptor (beta chain) was sequenced during a study of CD8 T cells in ankylosing spondylitis. On this clonotype: Antigen: not known.

Researchers built TCR beta libraries using quantitative 5'-RACE with molecular barcodes. Each CDR3 protein gets one entry after TCRdb re-called the 5' RACE reads with MiXCR. This sample has 250,000 or so distinct CDR3 sequences, with about 24% found just once. Study conclusions and caveats: A TCR beta motif of several highly homologous variants appeared characteristic of ankylosing spondylitis blood.

The CDR3 runs 14 residues. The germline V gene has CDR1 DFQATT and CDR2 SNEGSKA (reference sequence). Trimming left V 5 bases short and J 0 bases short, with 14 bases between. The chain employs TRBV20-1 and TRBJ2-7; perhaps TRBD1 as D (6 bases). The sequenced sample consisted of blood, either unsorted or a sorted T cell fraction (not recorded which). The TCR sequence derives from a male donor with ankylosing spondylitis or in good health (not recorded which). CDR3 residues: CSAGEQGGSYEQYF. The CDR3 nucleotides read TGCAGTGCTGGGGAACAGGGTGGCTCCTACGAGCAGTACTTC.